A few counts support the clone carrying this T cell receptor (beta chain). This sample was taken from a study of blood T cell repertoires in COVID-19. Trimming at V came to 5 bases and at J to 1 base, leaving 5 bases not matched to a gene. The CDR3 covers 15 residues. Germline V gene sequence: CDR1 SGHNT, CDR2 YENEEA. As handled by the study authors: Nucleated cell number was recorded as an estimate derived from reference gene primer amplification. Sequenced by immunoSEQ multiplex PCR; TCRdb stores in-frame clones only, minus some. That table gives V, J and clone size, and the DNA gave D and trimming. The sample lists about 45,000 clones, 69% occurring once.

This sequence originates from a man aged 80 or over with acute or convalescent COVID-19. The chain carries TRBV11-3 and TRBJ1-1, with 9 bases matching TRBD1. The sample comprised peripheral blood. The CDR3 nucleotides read TGTGCCAGCAGCGCACCGGGACAGGGGAACACTGAAGCTTTCTTT. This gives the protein CASSAPGQGNTEAFF.